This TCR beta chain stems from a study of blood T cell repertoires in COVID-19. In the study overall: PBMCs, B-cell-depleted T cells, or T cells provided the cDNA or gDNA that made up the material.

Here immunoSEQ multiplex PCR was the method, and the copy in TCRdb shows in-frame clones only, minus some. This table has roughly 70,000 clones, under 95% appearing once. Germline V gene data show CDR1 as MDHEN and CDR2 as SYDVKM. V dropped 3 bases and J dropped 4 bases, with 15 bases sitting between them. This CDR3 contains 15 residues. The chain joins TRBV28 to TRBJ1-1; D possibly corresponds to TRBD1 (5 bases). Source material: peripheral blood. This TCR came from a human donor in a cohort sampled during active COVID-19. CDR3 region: CASSFDPGRGTEAFF. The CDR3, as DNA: TGTGCCAGCAGTTTTGACCCGGGTAGGGGCACTGAAGCTTTCTTT.